This T cell receptor beta chain was sequenced in a study of blood T cell repertoires in COVID-19. Study details: The study drew acute and convalescent COVID-19 samples from the United States, Italy and Spain. In each case, the material was cDNA or gDNA derived from T cells, B-cell-depleted T cells, or PBMCs.

As handled by the study authors: By means of reference gene primer amplification, nucleated cell counts were estimated. Here immunoSEQ multiplex PCR was the method, and the copy in TCRdb shows in-frame clones only, minus some. V and J calls plus clone size are reproduced from that table; the DNA served to infer D and trimming. The top ten clones hold around 7% of a sample with about 190,000 clones, about 89% of them seen once. Deletions cut 1 base from V and 2 bases from J, with 12 bases between. The V gene's germline CDR1 is SGHRS and CDR2 YFSETQ. The CDR3 has 15 residues. The source of this sequence is a man between 40 and 49 years old with acute or convalescent COVID-19. The chain carries TRBV5-1 and TRBJ2-5, with D possibly matching TRBD1 (6 bases). Sequenced material: peripheral blood. This CDR3 is CASSLTDRKQETQYF. The CDR3 DNA reads as TGCGCCAGCAGCTTGACGGACAGAAAACAAGAGACCCAGTACTTC.